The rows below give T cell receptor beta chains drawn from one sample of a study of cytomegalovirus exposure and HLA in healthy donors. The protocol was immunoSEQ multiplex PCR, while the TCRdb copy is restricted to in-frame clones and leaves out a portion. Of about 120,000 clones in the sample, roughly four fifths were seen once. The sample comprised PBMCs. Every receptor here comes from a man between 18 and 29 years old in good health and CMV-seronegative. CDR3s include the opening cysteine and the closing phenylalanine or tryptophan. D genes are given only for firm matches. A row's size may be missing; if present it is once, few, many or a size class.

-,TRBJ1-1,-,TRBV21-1,TGTGCCAGCAGCAAATTGGGGCCCTTCCGGAAGGCCACTGAAGCTTTCTTT,CASSKLGPFRKATEAFF
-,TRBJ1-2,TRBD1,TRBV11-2,TGTGCCAGCAGCCGCGGGACAGGGGGGTATGGCTACACCTTC,CASSRGTGGYGYTF
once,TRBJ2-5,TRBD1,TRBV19,TGTGCCAGTAGTATAGGACAGGGGGCCGAGACCCAGTACTTC,CASSIGQGAETQYF
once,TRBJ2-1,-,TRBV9,TGTGCCAGCAGCGTAGCTCCCGGGGGGCCGTTGAATGAGCAGTTCTTC,CASSVAPGGPLNEQFF
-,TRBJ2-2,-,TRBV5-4,TGTGCCAGCAGCTTGGCAGGGACTGCGAACACCGGGGAGCTGTTTTTT,CASSLAGTANTGELFF
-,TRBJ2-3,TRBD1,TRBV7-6,TGTGCCAGCAGTACAGGGGACAGCACAGATACGCAGTATTTT,CASSTGDSTDTQYF
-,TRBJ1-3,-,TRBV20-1,TGCAGTGCTAGGGGGGACTTCAGCATATATTTT,CSARGDFSIYF
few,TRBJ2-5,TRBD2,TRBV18,TGTGCCAGCTCACCACGGAGACTAGCGGAAGAGACCCAGTACTTC,CASSPRRLAEETQYF
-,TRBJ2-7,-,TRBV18,TGTGCCAGCTCACCAGAGGACATTTACGAGCAGTACTTC,CASSPEDIYEQYF
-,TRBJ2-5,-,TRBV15,TGTGCCACCAGCAGGGCCCAAGAGACCCAGTACTTC,CATSRAQETQYF
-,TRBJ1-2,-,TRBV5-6,TGTGCCAGCAGCTTGGGTGTCCGGAGGGATGGCTACACCTTC,CASSLGVRRDGYTF
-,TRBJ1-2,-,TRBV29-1,TGCAGCGTGACAATGAACTATGGCTACACCTTC,CSVTMNYGYTF
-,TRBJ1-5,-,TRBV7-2,TGTGCCAGCAGCTTAGGAGGGATTAGCAATCAGCCCCAGCATTTT,CASSLGGISNQPQHF
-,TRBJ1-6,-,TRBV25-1,TGTGCCAGCAGCCACGCGACACCCAATTCACCCCTCCACTTT,CASSHATPNSPLHF
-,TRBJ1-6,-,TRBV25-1,TGTGCCAGCAGTGACGGACAGAAATATAATTCACCCCTCCACTTT,CASSDGQKYNSPLHF
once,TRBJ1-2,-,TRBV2,TGTGCCAGCAGTGAAGCGGGAGATGGCTACACCTTC,CASSEAGDGYTF
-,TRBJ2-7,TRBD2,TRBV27,TGTGCCAGCAGTTTATCGGGGGCTAGCGGGGGCCTCTACGAGCAGTACTTC,CASSLSGASGGLYEQYF
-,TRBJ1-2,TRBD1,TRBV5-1,TGCGCCAGCAGTACCGGGACAGCCATAGCTAACTATGGCTACACCTTC,CASSTGTAIANYGYTF
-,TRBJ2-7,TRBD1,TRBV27,TGTGCCAGCAGTCCGCGACAGGGAAGGTACGAGCAGTACTTC,CASSPRQGRYEQYF
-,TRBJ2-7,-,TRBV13,TGTGCCAGCAGCGATAGGGGGGGGGCCGCCTACGAGCAGTACTTC,CASSDRGGAAYEQYF
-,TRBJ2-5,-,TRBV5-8,TGTGCCAGCAGCTTGGGACGGGGGAGCCAAGAGACCCAGTACTTC,CASSLGRGSQETQYF
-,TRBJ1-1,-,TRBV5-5,TGTGCCAGCAGCGCAGACATGATGAACACTGAAGCTTTCTTT,CASSADMMNTEAFF
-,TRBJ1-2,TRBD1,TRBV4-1,TGCGCCAGCAGCCAGGGATTGGGACAGGGGGCGTGGGATGGCTACACCTTC,CASSQGLGQGAWDGYTF